The clone carrying this T cell receptor (beta chain) has only one observation. Antigen: not known. The sample comes from a study of T cell responses to AZD1222 COVID-19 vaccine. CDR3 length equals 14 residues. Germline loops: CDR1 SGHAT, CDR2 FQNNGV. V was clipped by 4 bases and J by 4 bases, with 10 bases between them. Study-wide results and caveats: Nearly half of spike-specific TCRs reportedly go after variant regions that carry no mutations. Regions 160-218 and 743-854 held dominance among vaccine-associated CD4 TCRs, which spanned spike. Spike-specific TCR breadth and depth grew following two AZD1222 doses. Donors were largely white British and mainly female; clonal diversity was possibly underestimated.

Here immunoSEQ multiplex PCR was the method, and the copy in TCRdb shows in-frame clones only, minus some. The profile shows tens of thousands of clones, approximately 90% of them singletons. This TCR was sampled from an adult who received the MenACWY meningococcal vaccine as a control. The V gene is TRBV11-2, the J gene TRBJ2-2; unclear D gene. This specimen was peripheral blood, taken 28 days after the second dose of the MenACWY control vaccine. The CDR3 reads CASSSNRFTGELFF. For the CDR3, the DNA is TGTGCCAGCAGCTCCAATAGATTCACCGGGGAGCTGTTTTTT.